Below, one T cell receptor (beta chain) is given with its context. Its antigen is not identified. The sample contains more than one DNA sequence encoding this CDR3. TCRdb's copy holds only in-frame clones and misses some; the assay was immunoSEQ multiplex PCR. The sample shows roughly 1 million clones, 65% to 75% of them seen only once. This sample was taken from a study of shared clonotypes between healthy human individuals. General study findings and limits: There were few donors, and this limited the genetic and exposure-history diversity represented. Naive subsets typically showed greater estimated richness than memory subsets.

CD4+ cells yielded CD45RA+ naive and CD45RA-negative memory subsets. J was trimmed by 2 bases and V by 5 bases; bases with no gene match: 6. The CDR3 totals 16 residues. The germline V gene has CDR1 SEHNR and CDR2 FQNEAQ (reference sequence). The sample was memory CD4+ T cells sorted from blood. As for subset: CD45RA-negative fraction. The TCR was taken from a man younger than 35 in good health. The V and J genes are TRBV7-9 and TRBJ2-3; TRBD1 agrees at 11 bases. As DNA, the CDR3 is TGTGCCAGCAGCCCGGGGGACAGGGGGAACACAGATACGCAGTATTTT. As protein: CASSPGDRGNTDTQYF.